This TCR beta chain was documented in a study of CD8+ T cells in alopecia areata. On the study more broadly: Tofacitinib continued for 6 to 18 months and was then withheld for 6 months. The authors scored treated patients' severity by affected scalp percentage.

This clone turned up a few times. This CDR3 has 16 residues. Germline V lookup: CDR1 LNHDA, CDR2 SQIVND (reference sequence). V trimming: 5 bases; J trimming: 4 bases; junction bases outside the gene matches: 8. Treatment indicated: oral pan-JAK inhibitor, 5-10 mg twice daily. Isolated RNA was reverse transcribed into cDNA used as the sequencing template. Clones were read by immunoSEQ multiplex PCR, and TCRdb kept only the in-frame ones, dropping some. The repertoire holds 120,000 to 150,000 clones, with roughly four fifths as singletons. This chain uses TRBV19 with TRBJ2-7, with 13 bases lining up with TRBD2. The sequence derives from a human donor with alopecia areata. Sequencing was performed on CD8+ T cells sorted from blood, taken at week 4, from a patient treated with tofacitinib. Written as DNA, the CDR3 is TGTGCCAGTAGTTCGGGACTAGCGGGGTCGTTTTACGAGCAGTACTTC. Protein sequence: CASSSGLAGSFYEQYF.